The 4 T cell receptor beta chains presented below share a single source sample, sequenced in a study of blood T cell repertoires in COVID-19. Using immunoSEQ multiplex PCR, the repertoire was profiled, and TCRdb retains in-frame clones only, with some absent. The sample lists over 35,000 clones, about 90% occurring once. The source material was peripheral blood. The origin of the receptors is a man between 45 and 60 years old with acute or convalescent COVID-19.

V is TRBV10-2 and J is TRBJ1-1, with no clear D. Germline loops: CDR1 WSHSY, CDR2 SAAADI. The CDR3 spans 12 residues. V lost 3 bases and J 5 bases, leaving 7 bases between the germline ends. The CDR3 DNA reads as TGCGCCAGCAGTGAACAGAAGACTGAAGCTTTCTTT. This codes for CASSEQKTEAFF.

The chain combines TRBV19 with TRBJ2-3; 11 nucleotides match TRBD2. Germline V gene data show CDR1 as LNHDA and CDR2 as SQIVND (reference sequence). The CDR3 consists of 17 residues. V gave up 4 bases and J gave up 1 base; unmatched junction bases: 7. CDR3 DNA: TGTGCCAGTAGTAGGAGCCTAGCGGGGGGCCGCACAGATACGCAGTATTTT. It specifies CASSRSLAGGRTDTQYF.

This clone was observed a single time. The CDR3 reads CASSLDRGSPLHF. The CDR3 nucleotides read TGCGCCAGCAGCTTAGACAGAGGATCACCCCTCCACTTT. The V and J genes are TRBV5-1 and TRBJ1-6; maybe TRBD1 (5 bases). CDR3 length: 13 amino acids. V lost 2 bases to trimming and J lost 10 bases, with 10 bases between them. Germline V CDR1 and CDR2: SGHRS, YFSETQ.

This clone was seen once. This chain uses TRBV2 with TRBJ1-1; 8 nucleotides align to TRBD1. This CDR3 spans 13 amino acids. Germline V gives CDR1 SNHLY, CDR2 FYNNEI. Losses at the gene ends were 5 bases for V and 7 bases for J; bases not matched to a gene: 6. As DNA, the CDR3 is TGTGCCAGCAGTCAAGACAGGGGAATTGAAGCTTTCTTT. Translating gives CASSQDRGIEAFF.